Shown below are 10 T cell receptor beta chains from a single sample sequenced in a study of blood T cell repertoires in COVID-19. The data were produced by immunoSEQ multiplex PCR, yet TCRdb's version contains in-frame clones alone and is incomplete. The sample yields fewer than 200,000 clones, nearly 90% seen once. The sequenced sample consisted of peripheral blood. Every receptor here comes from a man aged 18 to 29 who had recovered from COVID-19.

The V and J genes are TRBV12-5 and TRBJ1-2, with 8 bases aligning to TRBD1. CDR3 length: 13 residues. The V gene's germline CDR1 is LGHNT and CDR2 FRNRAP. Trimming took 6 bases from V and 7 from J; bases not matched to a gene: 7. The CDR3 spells CASGPSTGAGYTF. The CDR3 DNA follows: TGTGCTAGTGGACCCTCGACAGGGGCTGGCTACACCTTC.

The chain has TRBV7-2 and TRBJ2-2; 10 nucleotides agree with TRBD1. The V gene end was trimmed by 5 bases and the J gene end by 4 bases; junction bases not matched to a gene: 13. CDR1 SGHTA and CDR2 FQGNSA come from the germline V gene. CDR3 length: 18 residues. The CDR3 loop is CASSPRDRGYESTGELFF. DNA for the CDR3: TGTGCCAGCAGCCCACGGGACAGGGGATATGAGAGCACCGGGGAGCTGTTTTTT.

As DNA, the CDR3 is TGTGCCAGCAGTTACGTCAGGGAGCGGGGGGCTGAAGCTTTCTTT. This codes for CASSYVRERGAEAFF. This chain connects TRBV6-5 to TRBJ1-1, with D possibly matching TRBD1 (5 bases). From germline, CDR1 is MNHEY and CDR2 SVGAGI. The CDR3 contains 15 residues. Trimming cost V 2 bases and J 6 bases, with 16 bases left between them.

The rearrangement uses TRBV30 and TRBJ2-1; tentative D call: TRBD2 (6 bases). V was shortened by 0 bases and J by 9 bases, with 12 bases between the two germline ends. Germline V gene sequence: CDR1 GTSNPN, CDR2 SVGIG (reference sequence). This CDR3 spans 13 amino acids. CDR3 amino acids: CAWSVRASAEQFF. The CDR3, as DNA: TGTGCCTGGAGTGTGCGGGCTAGCGCTGAGCAGTTCTTC.

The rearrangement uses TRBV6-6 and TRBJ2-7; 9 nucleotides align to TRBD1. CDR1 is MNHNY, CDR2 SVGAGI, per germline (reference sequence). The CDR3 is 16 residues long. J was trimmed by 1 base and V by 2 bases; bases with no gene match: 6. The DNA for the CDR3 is TGTGCCAGCAGTTACCCCCAGGACAGGGGATCCTACGAGCAGTACTTC. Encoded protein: CASSYPQDRGSYEQYF.

The CDR3 reads CSASLPNWGETYEQYF. The CDR3, as DNA: TGCAGTGCTAGTCTCCCCAATTGGGGGGAAACCTACGAGCAGTACTTC. The chain links TRBV20-1 to TRBJ2-7; D may be TRBD2 (6 bases). This CDR3 contains 16 residues. Looked up from germline, CDR1 is DFQATT and CDR2 is SNEGSKA (reference sequence). V was clipped by 3 bases and J by 2 bases, with 20 bases between them.

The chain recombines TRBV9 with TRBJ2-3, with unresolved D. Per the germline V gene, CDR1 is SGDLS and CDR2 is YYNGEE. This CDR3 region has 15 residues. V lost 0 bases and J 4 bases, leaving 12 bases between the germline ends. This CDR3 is CASSVAGSPADTQYF. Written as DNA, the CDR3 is TGTGCCAGCAGCGTAGCGGGTAGCCCCGCAGATACGCAGTATTTT.

The DNA of the CDR3 is TGTGCCAGCATCCCTCGGGGGAGTAGCGCCTACAATGAGCAGTTCTTC. Translating it yields CASIPRGSSAYNEQFF. The J gene is TRBJ2-1, the V gene TRBV5-6; D might be TRBD2 (6 bases). Germline CDR1 is SGHDT and CDR2 is YYEEEE. This CDR3 spans 16 amino acids. Trimming removed 6 bases from V and 2 bases from J, with 18 bases in between.

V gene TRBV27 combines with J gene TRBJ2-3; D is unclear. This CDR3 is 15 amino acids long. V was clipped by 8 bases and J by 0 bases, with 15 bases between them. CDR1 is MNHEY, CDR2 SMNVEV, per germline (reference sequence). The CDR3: CASGPQEPSTDTQYF. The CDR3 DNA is TGTGCCAGCGGTCCCCAGGAACCAAGCACAGATACGCAGTATTTT.

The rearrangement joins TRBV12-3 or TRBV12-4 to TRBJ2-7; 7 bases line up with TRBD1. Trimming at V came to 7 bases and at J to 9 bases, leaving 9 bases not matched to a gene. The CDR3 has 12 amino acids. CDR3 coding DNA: TGTGCCAGCACCCAAAAGGGGGCGCGGCAGTACTTC. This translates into CASTQKGARQYF.